This T cell receptor beta chain was captured in a study of cytomegalovirus exposure and HLA in healthy donors. CDR1 is MGHRA and CDR2 is YSYEKL in the germline V gene. The V gene end was trimmed by 0 bases and the J gene end by 5 bases; junction bases not matched to a gene: 6. This CDR3 has 16 amino acids. Vbeta (60) and Jbeta (13) primers were used in the PCR. Sequencing used immunoSEQ multiplex PCR; TCRdb keeps in-frame clones, though not all of them. The sample shows over 150,000 clones, just under 80% of them seen only once. The sequence was obtained from a woman between 50 and 59 years old in good health and CMV-seropositive. The genes are TRBV4-1 and TRBJ2-5, with 10 bases that match TRBD1. The sequenced material came from PBMCs. The CDR3 sequence is CASSQDGDRGYETQYF. CDR3 DNA sequence: TGCGCCAGCAGCCAAGATGGGGACAGGGGTTACGAGACCCAGTACTTC.